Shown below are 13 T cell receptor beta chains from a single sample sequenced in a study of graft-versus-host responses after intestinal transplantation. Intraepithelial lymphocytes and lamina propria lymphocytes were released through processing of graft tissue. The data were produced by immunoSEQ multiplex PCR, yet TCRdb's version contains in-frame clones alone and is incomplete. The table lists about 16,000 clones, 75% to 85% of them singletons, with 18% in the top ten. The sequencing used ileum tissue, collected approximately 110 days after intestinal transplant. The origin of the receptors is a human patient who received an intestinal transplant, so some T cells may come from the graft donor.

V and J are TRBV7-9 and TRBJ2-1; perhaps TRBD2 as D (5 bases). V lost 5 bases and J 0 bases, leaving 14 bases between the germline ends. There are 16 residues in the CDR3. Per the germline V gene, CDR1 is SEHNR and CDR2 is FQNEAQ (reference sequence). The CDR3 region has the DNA TGTGCCAGCAGCGAGCGGTTCTATAGCTCCTACAATGAGCAGTTCTTC. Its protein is CASSERFYSSYNEQFF.

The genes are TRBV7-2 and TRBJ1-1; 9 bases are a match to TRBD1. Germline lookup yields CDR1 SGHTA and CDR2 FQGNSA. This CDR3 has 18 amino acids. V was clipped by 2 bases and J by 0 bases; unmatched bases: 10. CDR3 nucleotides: TGTGCCAGCAGCTTAATCATATTTTGGGACAGGGTGAACACTGAAGCTTTCTTT. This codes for CASSLIIFWDRVNTEAFF. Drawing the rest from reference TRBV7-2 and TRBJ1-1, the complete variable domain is GAGVSQSPSNKVTEKGKDVELRCDPISGHTALYWYRQSLGQGLEFLIYFQGNSAPDKSGLPSDRFSAERTGGSVSTLTIQRTQQEDSAVYLCASSLIIFWDRVNTEAFFGQGTRLTVV.

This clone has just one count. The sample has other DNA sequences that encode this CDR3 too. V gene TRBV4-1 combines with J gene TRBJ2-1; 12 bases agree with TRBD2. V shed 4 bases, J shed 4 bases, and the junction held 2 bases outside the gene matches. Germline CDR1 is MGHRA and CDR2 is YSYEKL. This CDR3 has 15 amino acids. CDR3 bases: TGCGCCAGCAGCCCTGGGACTAGCGGGTACAATGAGCAGTTCTTC. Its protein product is CASSPGTSGYNEQFF.

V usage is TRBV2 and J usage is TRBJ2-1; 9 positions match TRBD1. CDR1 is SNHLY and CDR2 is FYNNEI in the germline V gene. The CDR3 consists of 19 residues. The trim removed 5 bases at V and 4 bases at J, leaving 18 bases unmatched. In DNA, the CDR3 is TGTGCCAGCAGTAAGCGGACAGGGGCTAGAAGCGGGCCTTACAATGAGCAGTTCTTC. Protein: CASSKRTGARSGPYNEQFF.

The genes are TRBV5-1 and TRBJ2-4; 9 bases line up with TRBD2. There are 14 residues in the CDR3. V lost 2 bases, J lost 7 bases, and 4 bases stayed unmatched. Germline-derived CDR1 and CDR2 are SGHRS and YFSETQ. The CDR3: CASSFSGRGNIQYF. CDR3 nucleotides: TGCGCCAGCAGCTTTAGCGGGAGAGGGAACATTCAGTACTTC.

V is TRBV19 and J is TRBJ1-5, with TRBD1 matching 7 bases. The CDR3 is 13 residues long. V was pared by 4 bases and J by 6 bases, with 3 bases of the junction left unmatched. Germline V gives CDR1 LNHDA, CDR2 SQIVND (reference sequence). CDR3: CASSTDRVQPQHF. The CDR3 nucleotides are TGTGCCAGTAGTACCGACAGGGTTCAGCCCCAGCATTTT.

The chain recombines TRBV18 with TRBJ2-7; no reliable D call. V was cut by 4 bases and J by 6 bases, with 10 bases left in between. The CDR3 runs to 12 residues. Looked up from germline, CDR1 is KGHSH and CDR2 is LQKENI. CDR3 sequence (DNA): TGTGCCAGCTCACGAAAGCTGGGCGAGCAGTACTTC. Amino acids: CASSRKLGEQYF.

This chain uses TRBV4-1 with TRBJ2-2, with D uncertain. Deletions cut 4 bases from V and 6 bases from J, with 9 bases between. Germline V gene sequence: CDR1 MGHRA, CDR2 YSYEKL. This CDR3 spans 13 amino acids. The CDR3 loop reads CASSRASPGELFF. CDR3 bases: TGCGCCAGCAGCCGGGCTTCTCCCGGGGAGCTGTTTTTT.

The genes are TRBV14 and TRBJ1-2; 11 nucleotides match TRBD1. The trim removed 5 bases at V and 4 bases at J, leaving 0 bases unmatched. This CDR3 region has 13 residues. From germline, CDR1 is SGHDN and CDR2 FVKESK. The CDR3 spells CASSGTGGYGYTF. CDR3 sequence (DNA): TGTGCCAGCAGCGGGACAGGGGGCTATGGCTACACCTTC.

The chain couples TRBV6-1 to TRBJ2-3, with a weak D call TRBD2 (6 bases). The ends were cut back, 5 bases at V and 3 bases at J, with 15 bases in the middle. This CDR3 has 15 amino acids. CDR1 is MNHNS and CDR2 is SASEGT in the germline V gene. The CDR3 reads CASSSDRGMTDTQYF. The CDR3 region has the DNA TGTGCCAGCAGTTCAGATCGCGGGATGACAGATACGCAGTATTTT.

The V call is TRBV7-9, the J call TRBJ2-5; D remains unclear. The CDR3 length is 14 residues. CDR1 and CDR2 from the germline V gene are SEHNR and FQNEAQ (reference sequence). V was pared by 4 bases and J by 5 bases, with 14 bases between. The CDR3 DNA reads TGTGCCAGCAGCTCCTACGGTGGGGTGGAGACCCAGTACTTC. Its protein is CASSSYGGVETQYF. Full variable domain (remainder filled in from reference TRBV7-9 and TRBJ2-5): DTGVSQNPRHKITKRGQNVTFRCDPISEHNRLYWYRQTLGQGPEFLTYFQNEAQLEKSRLLSDRFSAERPKGSFSTLEIQRTEQGDSAMYLCASSSYGGVETQYFGPGTRLLVL.

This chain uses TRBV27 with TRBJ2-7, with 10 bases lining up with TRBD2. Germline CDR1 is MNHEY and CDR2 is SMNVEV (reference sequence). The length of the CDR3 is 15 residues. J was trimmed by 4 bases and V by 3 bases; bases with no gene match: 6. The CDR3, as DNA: TGTGCCAGCAGTTTCCTAGCGGGAGCAATGTACGAGCAGTACTTC. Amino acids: CASSFLAGAMYEQYF.

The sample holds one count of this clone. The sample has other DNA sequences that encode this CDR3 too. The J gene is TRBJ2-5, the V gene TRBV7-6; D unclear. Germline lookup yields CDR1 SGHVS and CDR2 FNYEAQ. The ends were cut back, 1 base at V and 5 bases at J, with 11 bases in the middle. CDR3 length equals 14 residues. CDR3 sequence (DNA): TGTGCCAGCAGCTTAGAACCCAGACGGGAGACCCAGTACTTC. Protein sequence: CASSLEPRRETQYF.